The 13 T cell receptor beta chains below come from one sample, sequenced in a study of blood T cell repertoires in COVID-19. Sequencing was performed with immunoSEQ multiplex PCR; in TCRdb, only in-frame clones are kept and a portion is missing. Altogether 250,000 to 350,000 clones are present, roughly 91% being singletons, with the ten largest covering 2.5% to 3%. The sample consisted of PBMCs or T cells enriched from blood (not recorded which). The source is a woman in her fifties or sixties who had been exposed to COVID-19.

The DNA of the CDR3 is TGTGCCAGCAGCAGGGGCCTATCCTACGAGCAGTACTTC. Translating gives CASSRGLSYEQYF. The genes are TRBV7-9 and TRBJ2-7; perhaps TRBD1 as D (5 bases). The CDR3 spans 13 residues. The germline gives CDR1 SEHNR, CDR2 FQNEAQ (reference sequence). Trimming removed 5 bases at V and 1 base at J, with 9 bases between.

V usage is TRBV5-1 and J usage is TRBJ2-7; 7 bases align to TRBD1. The germline CDR1 and CDR2 sequences are SGHRS and YFSETQ. The V segment lost 4 bases and the J segment 1 base; nucleotides outside the gene matches: 5. The CDR3 sequence is 14 residues long. DNA of the CDR3: TGCGCCAGCAGCACCGACAGGGATTCCTACGAGCAGTACTTC. Amino acids: CASSTDRDSYEQYF.

This clone was counted between two and nine times. The chain recombines TRBV2 with TRBJ2-1; the match to TRBD2 covers 13 bases. Losses at the gene ends were 3 bases for V and 0 bases for J; bases not matched to a gene: 11. Per germline, CDR1 SNHLY and CDR2 FYNNEI. The CDR3 is made up of 20 amino acids. The CDR3 DNA reads TGTGCCAGCAGTGATACGACTAGCGGGGGGTACCCGAGCTCCTACAATGAGCAGTTCTTC. The encoded protein is CASSDTTSGGYPSSYNEQFF.

This clone was detected once. J is TRBJ1-1 and V is TRBV25-1; tentatively, D is TRBD1 (6 bases). This CDR3 is 14 amino acids long. Germline CDR1 reads MGHDK; CDR2 reads SYGVNS. Trimming removed 5 bases at V and 5 bases at J, with 15 bases between. The CDR3 nucleotides are TGTGCCAGCAGTCCCCATGGGGGCGAGACTGAAGCTTTCTTT. Amino acids: CASSPHGGETEAFF.

CDR3 coding DNA: TGTGCCAGCAGGCCCCGGAGCTCCTACGAGCAGTACTTC. Its translation is CASRPRSSYEQYF. The chain recombines TRBV2 with TRBJ2-7; D ambiguous. The ends were cut back, 6 bases at V and 0 bases at J, with 9 bases in the middle. This CDR3 spans 13 amino acids. Germline V gene sequence: CDR1 SNHLY, CDR2 FYNNEI.

V usage is TRBV28 and J usage is TRBJ1-1, with D hard to call. The CDR3 spans 16 residues. Looked up from germline, CDR1 is MDHEN and CDR2 is SYDVKM. Trimming cost V 5 bases and J 1 base, with 17 bases left between them. CDR3 region: CASSKREGLTNTEAFF. CDR3 bases: TGTGCCAGCAGTAAACGGGAGGGCTTGACGAACACTGAAGCTTTCTTT.

This chain links TRBV10-3 with TRBJ2-2, with 14 bases identical to TRBD2. Trimming removed 6 bases from V and 0 bases from J; junction bases left unmatched: 3. This CDR3 spans 17 amino acids. Germline V lookup: CDR1 ENHRY, CDR2 SYGVKD. Here the CDR3 DNA reads TGTGCCATCAGAGGGACTAGCGGGGGAACGAACACCGGGGAGCTGTTTTTT. Translating it yields CAIRGTSGGTNTGELFF.

The CDR3 bases are TGCGCCAGCACCAACACAGGGGGCGCAAATGGCTACACCTTC. Its translation: CASTNTGGANGYTF. This rearrangement joins TRBV5-1 to TRBJ1-2; the match to TRBD1 covers 9 bases. Germline CDR1 SGHRS, CDR2 YFSETQ. The V segment lost 6 bases and the J segment 6 bases; nucleotides outside the gene matches: 9. The CDR3 is 14 residues long.

CDR3 coding DNA: TGTGCCAGCTCACCTAACCGGGGACAGACCCTCGAGCAGTACTTC. Protein: CASSPNRGQTLEQYF. The chain is built from TRBV18 and TRBJ2-7; the match to TRBD1 covers 7 bases. CDR1 KGHSH and CDR2 LQKENI come from the germline V gene. With V trimmed by 3 bases and J by 6 bases, 11 bases remained unmatched. This CDR3 has 15 amino acids.

The chain recombines TRBV28 with TRBJ2-3; maybe TRBD1 (5 bases). This CDR3 comprises 14 residues. CDR1 is MDHEN and CDR2 is SYDVKM in the germline V gene. Deletions cut 0 bases from V and 6 bases from J, with 10 bases between. For the CDR3, the DNA is TGTGCCAGCAGTTTATGGGGGCTGGTTGATACGCAGTATTTT. Its translation: CASSLWGLVDTQYF.

This clone was seen a handful of times. The J gene is TRBJ1-6, the V gene TRBV28, with D unclear. The CDR3 length is 14 residues. Germline values: CDR1 MDHEN, CDR2 SYDVKM. V shed 7 bases and J shed 1 base, with 8 bases lying between them. CDR3 loop: CASIARSYNSPLHF. In DNA form, the CDR3 reads TGTGCCAGCATAGCACGGTCCTATAATTCACCCCTCCACTTT.

This chain links TRBV10-2 with TRBJ2-2, with D possibly being TRBD2 (5 bases). CDR3 length equals 15 residues. Trimming pared 2 bases from V and 4 bases from J, leaving 11 bases between. Germline V gives CDR1 WSHSY, CDR2 SAAADI. As DNA, the CDR3 is TGCGCCAGCAGTGAGAGGGCGGGTACCACCGGGGAGCTGTTTTTT. Residues: CASSERAGTTGELFF.

The chain carries TRBV14 and TRBJ2-7; 7 bases map to TRBD2. The CDR3 consists of 15 residues. Germline trimming cut 1 base from V and 3 bases from J; bases unmatched to any gene: 6. Germline assignment: CDR1 SGHDN and CDR2 FVKESK. Here the CDR3 reads CASSQASGPFYEQYF. CDR3 sequence (DNA): TGTGCCAGCAGCCAAGCTAGCGGCCCGTTCTACGAGCAGTACTTC.